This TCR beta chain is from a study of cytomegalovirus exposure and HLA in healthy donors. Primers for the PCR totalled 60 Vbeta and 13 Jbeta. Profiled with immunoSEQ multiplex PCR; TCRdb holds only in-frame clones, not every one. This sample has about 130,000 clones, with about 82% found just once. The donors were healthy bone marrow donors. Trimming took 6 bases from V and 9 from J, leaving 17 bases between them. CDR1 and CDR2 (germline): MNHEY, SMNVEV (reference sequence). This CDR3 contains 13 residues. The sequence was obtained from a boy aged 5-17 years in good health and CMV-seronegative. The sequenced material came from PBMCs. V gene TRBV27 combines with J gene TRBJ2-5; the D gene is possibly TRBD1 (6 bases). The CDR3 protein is CASRLQGLGAQYF. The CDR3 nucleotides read TGTGCCAGCAGGCTGCAGGGGCTGGGGGCCCAGTACTTC.